These T cell receptor beta chains were read from a single sample in a study of OX40 agonist ivuxolimab in advanced cancers. Libraries were prepared by immunoSEQ multiplex PCR; TCRdb keeps only in-frame clonotypes and omits some of them. The sample carries tens of thousands of clones, roughly nine tenths recorded once. The source was CD4+ or CD8+ T cells sorted from blood, collected in a trial of the OX40 agonist ivuxolimab. These receptors were obtained from an adult with an advanced solid tumor such as melanoma, head and neck, liver or kidney cancer. Both conserved end residues are part of each CDR3. The D gene is left open where the match is weak. Size is omitted from some rows. Given values are once, few, many or a class for expanded clones.

TRBV6-5	NA	TRBJ2-1	TRBD1	TGTGCCAGCAGCAAACCAGGGGGCGCCTACAATGAGCAGTTCTTC	CASSKPGGAYNEQFF
TRBV15	NA	TRBJ2-7	TRBD2	TGTGCCACCAGCAGGATCGCGGGAGTTCGGACTAACGAGCAGTACTTC	CATSRIAGVRTNEQYF
TRBV5-5	NA	TRBJ1-4	TRBD1	TGTGCCAGCAGCTCCAACCCAGGGGGCGCGGCCGAAAAACTGTTTTTT	CASSSNPGGAAEKLFF
TRBV9	once	TRBJ1-6	TRBD1	TGTGCCAGCAGCCCGGGACAGGGGTCCCCCCTCCACTTT	CASSPGQGSPLHF
TRBV6-1	NA	TRBJ2-3	NA	TGTGCCAGCAGTGCTTTGGCGGGCACAGATACGCAGTATTTT	CASSALAGTDTQYF
TRBV18	NA	TRBJ2-7	TRBD2	TGTGCCAGCTCCCCTAGCGGGAGCTACGGCTACGAGCAGTACTTC	CASSPSGSYGYEQYF
TRBV30	NA	TRBJ2-7	TRBD2	TGTGCCTGGAGGGCCTGGCTCGCGGGAGGTTCCTACGAGCAGTACTTC	CAWRAWLAGGSYEQYF
TRBV10-3	NA	TRBJ2-3	NA	TGTGCCATCAGTGACACAGATACGCAGTATTTT	CAISDTDTQYF
TRBV7-3	NA	TRBJ2-1	NA	TGTGCCAGCAGCATAGCTGGACAGAACTACAATGAGCAGTTCTTC	CASSIAGQNYNEQFF
TRBV7-3	once	TRBJ2-1	TRBD2	TGTGCCAGCAGCTTAAGAGCGGGAGGAATTAGTGAGCAGTTCTTC	CASSLRAGGISEQFF
TRBV9	NA	TRBJ2-1	TRBD2	TGTGCCAGCAGCGTAGTCCCGGGAGGGCCGGGTAATGAGCAGTTCTTC	CASSVVPGGPGNEQFF
TRBV5-1	NA	TRBJ1-1	TRBD1	TGCGCCAGCAGCTTGATGAGACAGGGGGGCATGAACACTGAAGCTTTCTTT	CASSLMRQGGMNTEAFF
TRBV28	NA	TRBJ2-7	NA	TGTGCCAGCAGACCCGACTACCTTAGCTCCTACGAGCAGTACTTC	CASRPDYLSSYEQYF
TRBV6-1	NA	TRBJ2-2	NA	TGTGCCAGCCTCCGGGACTTGCGGACCGGGGAGCTGTTTTTT	CASLRDLRTGELFF
TRBV11-2	NA	TRBJ1-3	TRBD1	TGTGCCAGCAGCTTAGTGACAGGGAACTCTGGAAACACCATATATTTT	CASSLVTGNSGNTIYF
TRBV19	few	TRBJ1-1	NA	TGTGCCAGTAGCCCTTCCGGGAAGGTTAGTCGCACTGAAGCTTTCTTT	CASSPSGKVSRTEAFF
TRBV19	NA	TRBJ2-6	NA	TGTGCCAGTACTGCCATCACCTCTGGGGCCAACGTCCTGACTTTC	CASTAITSGANVLTF
TRBV19	NA	TRBJ2-5	NA	TGTGCCAGTAGTATAGGGGGAAAACAAGAGACCCAGTACTTC	CASSIGGKQETQYF
TRBV6-1	NA	TRBJ2-7	TRBD2	TGTGCCAGCAGTGCCCATCTGGGTACTAGCGGAGCATACGAGCAGTACTTC	CASSAHLGTSGAYEQYF
TRBV2	NA	TRBJ1-5	NA	TGTGCCAGCAAACAGGAAGGGTATAGCAATCAGCCCCAGCATTTT	CASKQEGYSNQPQHF
TRBV6-1	NA	TRBJ1-6	TRBD1	TGTGCCAGCAGTGTAGACCAGACAGGGGTTAAGAATTCACCCCTCCACTTT	CASSVDQTGVKNSPLHF
TRBV28	NA	TRBJ2-7	TRBD2	TGTGCCAGCGGTCGGCGGGGGAGCTCCTACGAGCAGTACTTC	CASGRRGSSYEQYF
TRBV7-8	NA	TRBJ2-1	NA	TGTGCCAGCAGCTTTGTTGTCGGGACTCCATCCTACAATGAGCAGTTCTTC	CASSFVVGTPSYNEQFF
TRBV27	NA	TRBJ2-1	NA	TGTGCCAGCAGTTTGCCCCGAGAGCCTAATGAGCAGTTCTTC	CASSLPREPNEQFF
TRBV27	NA	TRBJ2-1	TRBD2	TGTGCCAGCAGTTTGGCGGGAGGCCGTGAGCAGTTCTTC	CASSLAGGREQFF
TRBV28	few	TRBJ1-5	NA	TGTGCCAGCAAGAGTAGCAATCAGCCCCAGCATTTT	CASKSSNQPQHF
TRBV7-2	NA	TRBJ2-7	TRBD2	TGTGCCAGCAGCCCTTCTAGCGGGTTATCCTACGAGCAGTACTTC	CASSPSSGLSYEQYF
TRBV29-1	NA	TRBJ1-5	NA	TGCAGCGTCGCGTTAGGTAGCAATCAGCCCCAGCATTTT	CSVALGSNQPQHF
TRBV7-2	NA	TRBJ1-6	NA	TGTGCCAGCAGCTTAGCCCCAGATCCGAGACCCCTCCACTTT	CASSLAPDPRPLHF
TRBV20-1	NA	TRBJ2-3	NA	TGCAGTGCTAGAGATCGCGACGCTCATTTT	CSARDRDAHF
TRBV29-1	NA	TRBJ2-3	NA	TGCAGCGTTGAAGTGGGCGCGGTGAGCACAGATACGCAGTATTTT	CSVEVGAVSTDTQYF
TRBV7-8	NA	TRBJ2-3	TRBD2	TGTGCCAGCAGCCCCCCCATAAGACTAGCGGGAGGGGGCACAGATACGCAGTATTTT	CASSPPIRLAGGGTDTQYF
TRBV6-1	NA	TRBJ1-1	NA	TGTGCCAGCAGTCAGGGTTGGAGCACTGAAGCTTTCTTT	CASSQGWSTEAFF
TRBV6-1	NA	TRBJ1-1	NA	TGTGCCAGCATTAACCTACTGAACACTGAAGCTTTCTTT	CASINLLNTEAFF
TRBV27	NA	TRBJ1-2	TRBD1	TGTGCCAGCAGTTTGGGACAGGGGATTTCGATCAATGGCTACACCTTC	CASSLGQGISINGYTF
TRBV2	once	TRBJ1-5	NA	TGTGCCAGCAGGAGAGACACCGGAGGTGATCAGCCCCAGCATTTT	CASRRDTGGDQPQHF
TRBV25-1	once	TRBJ1-5	NA	TGTGCCAGCAGTGTACCGCCCAATCAGCCCCAGCATTTT	CASSVPPNQPQHF
TRBV7-3	NA	TRBJ2-7	TRBD1	TGTGCCAGCAGCTTAGCCGGGACAGGGATGTACGAGCAGTACTTC	CASSLAGTGMYEQYF
TRBV7-8	NA	TRBJ2-7	NA	TGTGCCAGCAGCTTAGTGGTCGGGGCTTACGAGCAGTACTTC	CASSLVVGAYEQYF
TRBV29-1	few	TRBJ2-3	NA	TGCAGCGTTGTAACAGCAATCTCTAGCACAGATACGCAGTATTTT	CSVVTAISSTDTQYF
TRBV19	NA	TRBJ1-5	TRBD1	TGTGCCAGTAGTATAGACCATACAGGGGGCAGGCAGCCCCAGCATTTT	CASSIDHTGGRQPQHF
TRBV4-1	few	TRBJ1-2	NA	TGCGCCAGCAGCCAAAACCAGGGAGGCTACACCTTC	CASSQNQGGYTF
TRBV18	NA	TRBJ1-1	NA	TGTGCCAGCTCAGGACAGCAGTTGAACACTGAAGCTTTCTTT	CASSGQQLNTEAFF
TRBV11-2	NA	TRBJ1-2	TRBD1	TGTGCCAGCAGCTACCTCGGGGGGGACAGGGGTCGCGGCTATGGCTACACCTTC	CASSYLGGDRGRGYGYTF
TRBV6-5	NA	TRBJ2-5	TRBD1	TGTGCCAGCAGTTACAATTCCGGGACAGCCCAAGAGACCCAGTACTTC	CASSYNSGTAQETQYF
TRBV18	NA	TRBJ2-1	NA	TGTGCCAGCTCACCGTCCGGCTTCACGGCCGATGAGCAGTTCTTC	CASSPSGFTADEQFF